The 24 T cell receptor beta chains below come from one sample, sequenced in a study of Tregs in tolerant kidney transplant recipients. Measured with immunoSEQ multiplex PCR; TCRdb has only the in-frame clones, and not every one. The table records about 46,000 clones, more than 80% of them present only once. Sequencing was carried out using Tregs from blood. These receptors came from a human donor in good health.

The rearrangement joins TRBV15 to TRBJ1-2; D is perhaps TRBD1 (6 bases). Trimming removed 3 bases at V and 4 bases at J, with 9 bases between. Germline CDR1 is LNHNV and CDR2 is YYDKDF (reference sequence). The CDR3 has 13 amino acids. CDR3 in DNA: TGTGCCACCAGCAGCGGGGGCTCCTATGGCTACACCTTC. This sequence encodes CATSSGGSYGYTF.

J is TRBJ2-5 and V is TRBV7-9, with 8 bases matching TRBD1. This CDR3 has 15 residues. The germline gives CDR1 SEHNR, CDR2 FQNEAQ (reference sequence). V dropped 4 bases and J dropped 2; count of bases not matched to a gene: 6. CDR3 sequence reads: CASSSSWTGQETQYF. The CDR3 DNA sequence: TGTGCCAGCAGCTCCTCTTGGACAGGGCAAGAGACCCAGTACTTC.

The rearrangement links TRBV18 to TRBJ1-2; 7 nucleotides match TRBD1. Germline CDR1 reads KGHSH; CDR2 reads LQKENI. The CDR3 runs 15 residues. J was trimmed by 0 bases and V by 5 bases; bases with no gene match: 6. The CDR3 coding sequence is TGTGCCAGCTCAGAGGGGGCGCCTACTAACTATGGCTACACCTTC. This encodes CASSEGAPTNYGYTF. Based on the CDR3 plus reference TRBV18 and TRBJ1-2, the full variable domain is NAGVMQNPRHLVRRRGQEARLRCSPMKGHSHVYWYRQLPEEGLKFMVYLQKENIIDESGMPKERFSAEFPKEGPSILRIQQVVRGDSAAYFCASSEGAPTNYGYTFGSGTRLTVV.

The gene calls are TRBV6-1 and TRBJ2-5; maybe TRBD1 (6 bases). The end of the DNA fits TRBJ2-7 better, so the J call may be wrong. CDR3 length equals 13 residues. The V gene's germline CDR1 is MNHNS and CDR2 SASEGT. In DNA, the CDR3 is TGTGCCAGTCCGGGACAAGGAGATTACGAGCAGTACTTC. It encodes CASPGQGDYEQYF.

V and J are TRBV7-2 and TRBJ2-1, with 7 bases matching TRBD2. With V trimmed by 2 bases and J by 1 base, 2 bases remained unmatched. This CDR3 has 15 residues. Germline lookup yields CDR1 SGHTA and CDR2 FQGNSA. The CDR3 sequence: CASSLQRGSYNEQFF. CDR3 in DNA: TGTGCCAGCAGCTTACAGCGGGGTTCCTACAATGAGCAGTTCTTC.

The chain recombines TRBV15 with TRBJ1-6, with unresolved D. The CDR3 has 14 residues. CDR1 and CDR2 (germline): LNHNV, YYDKDF (reference sequence). V lost 4 bases and J lost 3, with 7 bases in between. CDR3 nucleotide sequence: TGTGCCACCAGCAACCGGGACTATAATTCACCCCTCCACTTT. This encodes CATSNRDYNSPLHF.

This clone has just one count. This chain links TRBV5-1 with TRBJ1-4; TRBD1 agrees at 11 bases. Germline trimming cut 2 bases from V and 7 bases from J; bases unmatched to any gene: 10. CDR1 and CDR2 from the germline V gene are SGHRS and YFSETQ. The length of the CDR3 is 17 residues. CDR3 DNA sequence: TGCGCCAGCAGCTTCGGACAGGGGGCGAGCCCTGTTGAAAAACTGTTTTTT. This codes for CASSFGQGASPVEKLFF.

This rearrangement joins TRBV30 to TRBJ2-5; TRBD1 aligns across 11 bases. J was trimmed by 4 bases and V by 8 bases; bases with no gene match: 6. Germline V gives CDR1 GTSNPN, CDR2 SVGIG (reference sequence). The CDR3 runs 13 residues. The CDR3 sequence is CAQDRGQVETQYF. The CDR3 coding sequence is TGTGCCCAGGACAGGGGGCAAGTAGAGACCCAGTACTTC.

The chain joins TRBV4-2 to TRBJ1-1; D is perhaps TRBD1 (5 bases). Trimming pared 6 bases from V and 3 bases from J, leaving 14 bases between. Per germline, CDR1 LGHNA and CDR2 YNFKEQ. CDR3 size: 14 residues. CDR3 bases: TGTGCCAGCAGAAAGGAGGGGCGATACACTGAAGCTTTCTTT. It specifies CASRKEGRYTEAFF.

The chain joins TRBV9 to TRBJ1-2; tentative D call: TRBD1 (5 bases). The germline V gene has CDR1 SGDLS and CDR2 YYNGEE. V gave up 3 bases and J gave up 8 bases, with 8 bases separating them. The CDR3 consists of 11 residues. CDR3 residues: CASSAEGGYTF. The DNA of the CDR3 is TGTGCCAGCAGCGCGGAGGGGGGCTACACCTTC.

This clone has a single count. This chain joins TRBV27 and TRBJ1-5; D unclear. Trimming removed 5 bases from V and 0 bases from J, with 8 bases in between. Germline V gene lookup returns CDR1 MNHEY and CDR2 SMNVEV (reference sequence). The CDR3 is made up of 14 amino acids. CDR3 sequence reads: CASSLKFSNQPQHF. The CDR3 bases are TGTGCCAGCAGTCTGAAGTTTAGCAATCAGCCCCAGCATTTT.

J is TRBJ2-7 and V is TRBV7-9; 10 nucleotides line up with TRBD1. This CDR3 contains 16 residues. Looked up from germline, CDR1 is SEHNR and CDR2 is FQNEAQ (reference sequence). J gave up 6 bases and V 3 bases, and 11 bases lay outside the gene matches. CDR3 residues: CASSFRTGGVEGEQYF. In nucleotides, the CDR3 is TGTGCCAGCAGCTTTAGGACAGGGGGGGTTGAAGGCGAGCAGTACTTC.

This clone showed up just a few times. The chain uses TRBV6-4 and TRBJ2-3; 8 bases are shared with TRBD2. CDR3 length: 14 residues. The V segment lost 5 bases and the J segment 4 bases; nucleotides outside the gene matches: 5. From germline, CDR1 is MRHNA and CDR2 SNTAGT. The CDR3 bases are TGTGCCAGCAGTCGAGGACTAGCCCCAGATACGCAGTATTTT. This codes for CASSRGLAPDTQYF.

V usage is TRBV14 and J usage is TRBJ2-5; unclear D gene. The CDR3 spans 11 residues. The germline V and J ends were trimmed by 4 bases and 2 bases, with 2 bases remaining between them. Germline assignment: CDR1 SGHDN and CDR2 FVKESK. DNA of the CDR3: TGTGCCAGCAGCCTGCAAGAGACCCAGTACTTC. It encodes CASSLQETQYF.

The chain uses TRBV7-8 and TRBJ1-1, with TRBD1 matching over 7 bases. Germline CDR1 SGHVS, CDR2 FQNEAQ. The V and J ends lost 5 bases and 1 base, in that order; junction bases with no gene match: 7. CDR3 length: 15 residues. CDR3 in DNA: TGTGCCAGCAGCCCCATCGGGACAGCGAACACTGAAGCTTTCTTT. Translated: CASSPIGTANTEAFF.

The chain links TRBV5-1 to TRBJ2-6; TRBD2 aligns across 13 bases. Germline-derived CDR1 and CDR2 are SGHRS and YFSETQ. J lost 1 base, V lost 4 bases, and 5 bases had no gene match. The CDR3 is 18 amino acids. The CDR3 sequence is CASSPRGLAGSGANVLTF. The CDR3, as DNA: TGCGCCAGCAGCCCTAGGGGACTAGCGGGATCTGGGGCCAACGTCCTGACTTTC.

The chain joins TRBV30 to TRBJ1-5; D is unclear. V lost 2 bases and J 5 bases, leaving 10 bases between the germline ends. Germline CDR1 and CDR2: GTSNPN and SVGIG (reference sequence). CDR3 length: 13 residues. This CDR3 reads CAWSRARDQPQHF. The CDR3 region has the DNA TGTGCCTGGAGTAGGGCCCGAGATCAGCCCCAGCATTTT.

The chain recombines TRBV15 with TRBJ1-2; D ambiguous. V was cut by 5 bases and J by 6 bases, with 16 bases left in between. Germline lookup yields CDR1 LNHNV and CDR2 YYDKDF (reference sequence). The CDR3 contains 14 residues. In DNA, the CDR3 is TGTGCCACCAGCCCCCGCGGGAGTGAGGATGGCTACACCTTC. It encodes CATSPRGSEDGYTF.

The gene calls are TRBV4-1 and TRBJ2-7; D assignment may be TRBD1 or TRBD2 (6 bases each). The V end was cut by 3 bases, the J end by 2 bases, with 17 bases between. Germline V CDR1 and CDR2: MGHRA, YSYEKL. The CDR3 runs to 16 residues. CDR3 in amino acids: CASSQASGGLTYEQYF. The CDR3 bases are TGCGCCAGCAGCCAGGCCAGTGGGGGGCTGACCTACGAGCAGTACTTC.

As for this clone: Additional DNA sequences in this sample encode the identical CDR3. The chain uses TRBV20-1 and TRBJ1-1; 7 nucleotides align to TRBD1. The junction had 3 bases not matched to a gene; V was cut back by 6 bases and J by 5 bases. Germline loops: CDR1 DFQATT, CDR2 SNEGSKA (reference sequence). This CDR3 has 11 amino acids. The CDR3, as DNA: TGCAGTGCCAGGGGGGTAACTGAAGCTTTCTTT. Translating gives CSARGVTEAFF.

The chain carries TRBV7-2 and TRBJ2-7, with D unresolved. This CDR3 region has 14 residues. The germline V and J ends were trimmed by 2 bases and 0 bases, with 8 bases remaining between them. Germline assignment: CDR1 SGHTA and CDR2 FQGNSA. CDR3 sequence: CASSLSGLSYEQYF. CDR3 DNA sequence: TGTGCCAGCAGCTTATCCGGCCTCTCCTACGAGCAGTACTTC.

This CDR3 is CAWSQTGAGGYTF. DNA for the CDR3: TGTGCCTGGAGTCAAACAGGGGCGGGTGGCTACACCTTC. This chain uses TRBV30 with TRBJ1-2, with TRBD1 identical over 7 bases. The length of the CDR3 is 13 residues. V trimming: 2 bases; J trimming: 7 bases; junction bases outside the gene matches: 7. Per germline, CDR1 GTSNPN and CDR2 SVGIG (reference sequence).

The gene calls are TRBV19 and TRBJ1-3, with D possibly being TRBD1 (6 bases). The germline V gene encodes CDR1 LNHDA and CDR2 SQIVND (reference sequence). The CDR3 extends over 16 amino acids. V lost 8 bases to trimming and J lost 4 bases, with 21 bases between them. The CDR3 DNA reads TGTGCCAGTCTTAGGACGAGGCAGGGGATGGGAAACACCATATATTTT. Its protein product is CASLRTRQGMGNTIYF.

The table lists this clone with a count of one. This sequence joins TRBV7-9 and TRBJ2-4; tentatively, D is TRBD2 (5 bases). Germline V gives CDR1 SEHNR, CDR2 FQNEAQ (reference sequence). The length of the CDR3 is 17 residues. Deletions cut 2 bases from V and 3 bases from J, with 17 bases between. CDR3 DNA sequence: TGTGCCAGCAGCTTATATATACCAGGAGCGGACAAAAACATTCAGTACTTC. Amino acids: CASSLYIPGADKNIQYF. The whole variable domain, filled in from reference TRBV7-9 and TRBJ2-4, reads DTGVSQNPRHKITKRGQNVTFRCDPISEHNRLYWYRQTLGQGPEFLTYFQNEAQLEKSRLLSDRFSAERPKGSFSTLEIQRTEQGDSAMYLCASSLYIPGADKNIQYFGAGTRLSVL.